This T cell receptor beta chain stems from a study of blood T cell repertoires in COVID-19. Overall study: There were acute and convalescent COVID-19 samples, and they came from the United States, Italy and Spain. T cells, B-cell-depleted T cells, or PBMCs provided the cDNA or gDNA that served as material.

This CDR3 has 14 amino acids. V was pared by 2 bases and J by 5 bases, with 15 bases between. Germline CDR1 is SQVTM and CDR2 is ANQGSEA. Original handling: Nucleated cell number was recorded as an estimate derived from reference gene primer amplification. Only in-frame clones appear in the TCRdb table, and some are missing; sequencing was by immunoSEQ multiplex PCR. V, J and clone size derive from that table, while D and trimming were established from the DNA sequence. The table includes around 220,000 clones, around 84% detected once. Input material: peripheral blood. The gene calls are TRBV29-1 and TRBJ1-2; perhaps TRBD1 as D (5 bases). The TCR comes from a young man with active or convalescent COVID-19. The CDR3 spells CSVEPGGGVYGYTF. CDR3 DNA sequence: TGCAGCGTTGAACCCGGGGGGGGTGTATATGGCTACACCTTC.